This record covers a single TCR beta chain. This record comes from a study of cytomegalovirus exposure and HLA in healthy donors. V lost 4 bases, J lost 3 bases, and 11 bases stayed unmatched. Germline CDR1 and CDR2: MDHEN and SYDVKM. This CDR3 contains 17 residues. PCR used 60 Vbeta primers and 13 Jbeta primers. This table comes from immunoSEQ multiplex PCR, and its TCRdb copy is limited to in-frame clones, with some not included. The data show some 66,000 clones, roughly 76% seen once. This TCR was sampled from a man aged 55 to 70 in good health and CMV-seropositive. Specimen: PBMCs. The chain recombines TRBV28 with TRBJ1-3; 8 bases fit TRBD1. Here the CDR3 reads CASSSSGTGLVGNTIYF. CDR3 in DNA: TGTGCCAGCAGTTCCTCCGGGACAGGACTGGTTGGAAACACCATATATTTT.